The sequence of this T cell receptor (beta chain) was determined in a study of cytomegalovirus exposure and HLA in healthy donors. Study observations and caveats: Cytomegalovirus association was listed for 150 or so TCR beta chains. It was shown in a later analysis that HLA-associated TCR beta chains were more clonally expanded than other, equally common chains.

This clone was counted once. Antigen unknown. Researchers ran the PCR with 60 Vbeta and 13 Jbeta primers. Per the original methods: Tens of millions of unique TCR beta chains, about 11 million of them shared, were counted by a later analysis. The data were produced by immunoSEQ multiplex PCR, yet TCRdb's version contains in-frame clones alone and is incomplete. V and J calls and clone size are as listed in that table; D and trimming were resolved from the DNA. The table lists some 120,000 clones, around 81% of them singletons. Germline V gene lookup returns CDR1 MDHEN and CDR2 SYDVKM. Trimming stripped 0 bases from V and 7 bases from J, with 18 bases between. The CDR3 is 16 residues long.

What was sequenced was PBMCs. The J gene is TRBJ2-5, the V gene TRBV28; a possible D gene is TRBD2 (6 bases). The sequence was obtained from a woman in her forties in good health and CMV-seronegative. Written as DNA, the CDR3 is TGTGCCAGCAGTTTATGGTCCCCGGGAGAGGAAGGGACCCAGTACTTC. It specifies CASSLWSPGEEGTQYF.